This T cell receptor beta chain was sequenced for a study of blood T cell repertoires in COVID-19. Methods used by the authors: Using reference gene primer amplification, nucleated cell counts were estimated. This table comes from immunoSEQ multiplex PCR, and its TCRdb copy is limited to in-frame clones, with some not included. The V and J calls and clone size are taken from that table; D and trimming were inferred from the DNA. In the table there are tens of thousands of clones, approximately 88% of which are singletons. V shed 4 bases and J shed 8 bases, with 7 bases lying between them. The CDR3 contains 12 residues. Germline values: CDR1 SGHRS, CDR2 YFSETQ.

The TCR comes from a human donor in a cohort sampled during active COVID-19. The J gene is TRBJ1-6, the V gene TRBV5-1; possibly TRBD1 for D (6 bases). The sample consisted of peripheral blood. This chain's CDR3 is CASSAGDSPLHF. Written as DNA, the CDR3 is TGCGCCAGCAGCGCAGGGGATTCACCCCTCCACTTT.